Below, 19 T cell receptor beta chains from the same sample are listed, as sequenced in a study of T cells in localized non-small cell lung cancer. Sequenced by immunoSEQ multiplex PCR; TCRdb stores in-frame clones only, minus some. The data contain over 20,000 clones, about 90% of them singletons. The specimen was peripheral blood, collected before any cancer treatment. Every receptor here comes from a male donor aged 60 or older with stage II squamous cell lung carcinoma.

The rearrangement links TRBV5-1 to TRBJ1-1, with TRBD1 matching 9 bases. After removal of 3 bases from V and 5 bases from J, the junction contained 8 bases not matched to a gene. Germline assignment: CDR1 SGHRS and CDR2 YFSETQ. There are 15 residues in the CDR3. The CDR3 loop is CASSSRQGGKTEAFF. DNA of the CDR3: TGCGCCAGCAGCTCCAGACAGGGGGGAAAGACTGAAGCTTTCTTT.

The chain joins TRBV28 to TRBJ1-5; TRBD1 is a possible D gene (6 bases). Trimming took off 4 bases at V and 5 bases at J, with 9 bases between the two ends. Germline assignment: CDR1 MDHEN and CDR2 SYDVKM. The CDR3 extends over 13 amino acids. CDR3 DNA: TGTGCCAGCAGTTCCGGGGGCGATCAGCCCCAGCATTTT. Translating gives CASSSGGDQPQHF.

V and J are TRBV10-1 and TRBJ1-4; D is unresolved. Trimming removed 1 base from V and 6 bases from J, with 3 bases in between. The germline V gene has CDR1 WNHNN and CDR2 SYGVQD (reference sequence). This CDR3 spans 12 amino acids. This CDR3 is CASSEYYEKLFF. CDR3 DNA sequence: TGCGCCAGCAGTGAGTACTATGAAAAACTGTTTTTT.

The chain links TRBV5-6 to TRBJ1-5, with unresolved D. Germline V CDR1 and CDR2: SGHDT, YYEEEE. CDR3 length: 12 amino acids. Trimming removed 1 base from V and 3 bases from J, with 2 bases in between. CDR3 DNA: TGTGCCAGCAGCTTGACCAATCAGCCCCAGCATTTT. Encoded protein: CASSLTNQPQHF.

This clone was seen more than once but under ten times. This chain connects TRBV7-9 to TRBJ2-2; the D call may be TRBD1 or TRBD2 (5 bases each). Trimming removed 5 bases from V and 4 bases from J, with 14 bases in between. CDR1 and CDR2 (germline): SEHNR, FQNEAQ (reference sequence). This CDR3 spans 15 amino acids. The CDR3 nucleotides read TGTGCCAGCAGCCCCGGGACGCTCTCCACCGGGGAGCTGTTTTTT. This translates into CASSPGTLSTGELFF.

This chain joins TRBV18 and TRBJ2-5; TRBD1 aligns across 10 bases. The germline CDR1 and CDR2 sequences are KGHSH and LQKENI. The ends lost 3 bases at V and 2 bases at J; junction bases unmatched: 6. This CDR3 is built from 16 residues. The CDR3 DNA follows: TGTGCCAGCTCACCCCCCGGGACAGGGGTACAAGAGACCCAGTACTTC. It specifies CASSPPGTGVQETQYF.

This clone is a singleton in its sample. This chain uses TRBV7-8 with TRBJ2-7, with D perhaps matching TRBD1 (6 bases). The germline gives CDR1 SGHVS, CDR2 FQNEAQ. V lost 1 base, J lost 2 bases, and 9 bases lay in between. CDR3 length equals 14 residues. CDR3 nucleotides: TGTGCCAGCAGCTTAGAGACAGGAGCCTACGAGCAGTACTTC. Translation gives CASSLETGAYEQYF. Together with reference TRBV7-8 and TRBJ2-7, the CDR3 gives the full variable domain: GAGVSQSPRYKVAKRGQDVALRCDPISGHVSLFWYQQALGQGPEFLTYFQNEAQLDKSGLPSDRFFAERPEGSVSTLKIQRTQQEDSAVYLCASSLETGAYEQYFGPGTRLTVT.

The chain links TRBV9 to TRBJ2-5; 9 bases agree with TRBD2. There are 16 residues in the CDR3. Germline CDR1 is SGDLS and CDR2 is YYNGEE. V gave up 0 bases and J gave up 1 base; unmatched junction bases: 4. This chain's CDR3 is CASSVEASGTQETQYF. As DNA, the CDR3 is TGTGCCAGCAGCGTAGAGGCTAGCGGGACCCAAGAGACCCAGTACTTC.

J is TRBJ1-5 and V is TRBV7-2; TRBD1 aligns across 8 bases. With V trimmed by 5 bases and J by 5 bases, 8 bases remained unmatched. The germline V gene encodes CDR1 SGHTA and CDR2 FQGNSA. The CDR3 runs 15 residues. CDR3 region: CASSHRGRRDQPQHF. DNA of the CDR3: TGTGCCAGCAGCCACAGGGGGAGAAGGGATCAGCCCCAGCATTTT. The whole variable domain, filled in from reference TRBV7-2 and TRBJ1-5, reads GAGVSQSPSNKVTEKGKDVELRCDPISGHTALYWYRQSLGQGLEFLIYFQGNSAPDKSGLPSDRFSAERTGGSVSTLTIQRTQQEDSAVYLCASSHRGRRDQPQHFGDGTRLSIL.

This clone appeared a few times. This CDR3 is CASSGEDYGYTF. In nucleotides, the CDR3 is TGTGCCAGCAGTGGAGAGGACTATGGCTACACCTTC. The genes are TRBV6-5 and TRBJ1-2, with no clear D. Germline values: CDR1 MNHEY, CDR2 SVGAGI. The CDR3 loop spans 12 amino acids. Trimming removed 5 bases from V and 3 bases from J, with 7 bases in between.

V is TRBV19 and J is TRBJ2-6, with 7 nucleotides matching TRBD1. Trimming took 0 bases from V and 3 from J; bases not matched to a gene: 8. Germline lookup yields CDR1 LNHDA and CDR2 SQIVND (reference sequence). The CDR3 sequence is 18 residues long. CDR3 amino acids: CASSIDETGTGGANVLTF. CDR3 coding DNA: TGTGCCAGTAGTATAGATGAGACAGGGACCGGTGGGGCCAACGTCCTGACTTTC.

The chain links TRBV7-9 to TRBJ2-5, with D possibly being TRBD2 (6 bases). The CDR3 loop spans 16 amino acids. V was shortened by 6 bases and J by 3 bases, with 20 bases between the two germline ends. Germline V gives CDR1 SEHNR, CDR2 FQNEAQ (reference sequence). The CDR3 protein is CASSLPLGTLKETQYF. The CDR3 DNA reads TGTGCCAGCAGTCTCCCGCTGGGGACTCTCAAAGAGACCCAGTACTTC.

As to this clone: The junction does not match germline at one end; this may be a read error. This CDR3 is CASSPTGGAGLSSYNEQFF. The DNA for the CDR3 is TGTGCTAGCAGCCCCACAGGGGGGGCGGGTCTGAGCTCCTACAATGAGCAGTTCTTC. This chain uses TRBV7-7 with TRBJ2-1; the D gene is possibly TRBD1 (8 bases). CDR1 is SSHAT and CDR2 is FNYEAQ in the germline V gene (reference sequence). CDR3 size: 19 residues.

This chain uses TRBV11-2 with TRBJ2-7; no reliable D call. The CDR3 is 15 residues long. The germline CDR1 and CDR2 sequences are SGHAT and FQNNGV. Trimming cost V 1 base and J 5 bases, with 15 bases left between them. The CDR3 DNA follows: TGTGCCAGCAGCTTAGGGTTTAGAAACCTCCACGAGCAGTACTTC. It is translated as CASSLGFRNLHEQYF.

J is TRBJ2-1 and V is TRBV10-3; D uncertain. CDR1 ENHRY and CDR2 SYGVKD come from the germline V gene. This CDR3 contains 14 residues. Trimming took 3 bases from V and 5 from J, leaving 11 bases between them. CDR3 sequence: CAISDLLHNNEQFF. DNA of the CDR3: TGTGCCATCAGTGATTTACTACACAACAATGAGCAGTTCTTC.

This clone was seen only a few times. The CDR3 here is CASSLSGTGNGYTF. CDR3 in DNA: TGTGCCAGCAGCCTGTCCGGGACAGGCAATGGCTACACCTTC. The chain links TRBV5-6 to TRBJ1-2, with TRBD1 matching over 8 bases. Per the germline V gene, CDR1 is SGHDT and CDR2 is YYEEEE. The CDR3 is 14 residues long. Germline trimming cut 4 bases from V and 6 bases from J; bases unmatched to any gene: 8.

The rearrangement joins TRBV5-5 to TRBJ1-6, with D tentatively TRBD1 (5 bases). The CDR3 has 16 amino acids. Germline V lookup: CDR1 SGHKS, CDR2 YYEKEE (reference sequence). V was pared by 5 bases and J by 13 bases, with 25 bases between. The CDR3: CASSPNTGTGRSPLHF. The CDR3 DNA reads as TGTGCCAGCAGTCCCAACACCGGGACTGGGCGCAGTCCCCTCCACTTT.

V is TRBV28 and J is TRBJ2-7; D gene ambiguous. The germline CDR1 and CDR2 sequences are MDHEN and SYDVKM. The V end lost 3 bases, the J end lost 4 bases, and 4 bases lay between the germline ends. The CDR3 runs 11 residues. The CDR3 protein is CASSFRYEQYF. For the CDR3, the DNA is TGTGCCAGCAGTTTTAGATACGAGCAGTACTTC.

CDR3 DNA: TGCGCCAGCAGCGTTCAGGGGGCTGGGACTGAAGCTTTCTTT. It encodes CASSVQGAGTEAFF. The rearrangement joins TRBV5-1 to TRBJ1-1; TRBD1 agrees at 8 bases. Germline CDR1 and CDR2: SGHRS and YFSETQ. J lost 5 bases, V lost 4 bases, and 7 bases had no gene match. The CDR3 is made up of 14 amino acids.